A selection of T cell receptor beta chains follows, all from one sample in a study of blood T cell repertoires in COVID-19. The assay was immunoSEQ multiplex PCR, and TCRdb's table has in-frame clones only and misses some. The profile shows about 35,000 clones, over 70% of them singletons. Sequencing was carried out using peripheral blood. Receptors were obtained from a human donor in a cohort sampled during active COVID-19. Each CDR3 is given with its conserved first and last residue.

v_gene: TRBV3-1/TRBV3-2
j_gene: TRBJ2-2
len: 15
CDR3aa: CASSQALAGPGELFF

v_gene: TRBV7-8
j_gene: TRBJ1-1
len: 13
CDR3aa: CASSRAVNTEAFF

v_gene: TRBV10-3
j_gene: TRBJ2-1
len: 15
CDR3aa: CAISASGDGYNEQFF

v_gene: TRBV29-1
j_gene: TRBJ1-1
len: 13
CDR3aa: CSVALGGWTEAFF

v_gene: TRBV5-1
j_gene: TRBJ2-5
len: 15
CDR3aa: CASSLQDRERETQYF

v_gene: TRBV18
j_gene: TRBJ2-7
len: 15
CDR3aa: CASSPRDRVDDEQYF

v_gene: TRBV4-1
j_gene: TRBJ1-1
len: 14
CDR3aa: CASSQDKGRGELFF

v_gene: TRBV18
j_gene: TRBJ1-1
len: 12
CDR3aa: CASSPPTGYAFF

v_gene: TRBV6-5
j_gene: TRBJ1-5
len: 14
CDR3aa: CASSPSGAGVAWHF

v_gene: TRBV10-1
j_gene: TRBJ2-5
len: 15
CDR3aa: CASKWTGVHQETQYF

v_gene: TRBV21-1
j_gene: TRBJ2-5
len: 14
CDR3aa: CASSNFPGKETQYF

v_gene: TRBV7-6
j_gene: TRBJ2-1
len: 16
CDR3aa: CASSLGNSGGNNEQFF

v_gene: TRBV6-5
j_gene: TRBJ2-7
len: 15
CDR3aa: CASSPSGTGPYEQYF

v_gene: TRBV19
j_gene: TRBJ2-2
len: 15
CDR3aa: CASSTRVDWTGELFF

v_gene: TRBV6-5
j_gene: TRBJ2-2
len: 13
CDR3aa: CASEGDFTGELFF

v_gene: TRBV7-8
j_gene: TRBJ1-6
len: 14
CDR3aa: CASSFRTDNSPLHF

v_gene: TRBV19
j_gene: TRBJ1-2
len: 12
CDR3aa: CASRDSNYGYTF

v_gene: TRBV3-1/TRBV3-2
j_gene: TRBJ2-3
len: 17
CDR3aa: CASSQDTGLAGVDTQYF

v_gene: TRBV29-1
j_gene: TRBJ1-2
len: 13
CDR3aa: CSVGQGTNYGYTF

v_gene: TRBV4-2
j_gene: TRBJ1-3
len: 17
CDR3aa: CASSQDGTGGSGNTIYF

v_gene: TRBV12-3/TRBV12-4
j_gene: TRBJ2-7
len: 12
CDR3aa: CASSLDYYEQYF

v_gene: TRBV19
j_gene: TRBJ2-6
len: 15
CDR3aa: CASTPGSPGANVLTF

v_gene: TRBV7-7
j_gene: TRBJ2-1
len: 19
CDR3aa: CASSLLPPTSGRRHNEQFF

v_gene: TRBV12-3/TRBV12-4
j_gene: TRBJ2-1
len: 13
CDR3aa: CASRTGISAEQFF

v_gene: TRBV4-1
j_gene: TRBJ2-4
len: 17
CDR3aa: CASSTSGRGAAKNIQYF

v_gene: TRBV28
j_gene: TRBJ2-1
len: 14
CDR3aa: CASSSGTRTNEQFF

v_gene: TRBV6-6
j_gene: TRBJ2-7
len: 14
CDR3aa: CASQGQVVPHEQYF

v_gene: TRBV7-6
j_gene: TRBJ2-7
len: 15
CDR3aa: CASSLGTDYSYEQYF